This T cell receptor (beta chain) is drawn from a study of T cells in Graves' hyperthyroidism and ophthalmopathy. General study points: From stable hyperthyroidism, ophthalmopathy was set apart by a 13 V-J model. Clonotypes that were expanded in thyroid above 0.001 mostly appeared in blood too.

In regard to this clonotype: Its antigen is unknown. Given a much more abundant clone one base away, this may be a read error.

The CDR3 totals 13 residues. CDR1 and CDR2 (germline): SGHRS, YFSETQ. The CDR3 regions of TCR beta were amplified from RNA transcripts. The TCR CDR3 was amplified in a first-round RT-PCR using the HTBI primer set. TCRdb recomputed calls from the multiplex PCR reads with MiXCR, one row per CDR3 protein. The table includes under 350,000 distinct CDR3 sequences, over 15% detected once. With duration under 3 months, ophthalmopathy was active: Clinical Activity Score at least 3, NOSPECS at least 4. Those patients with uncontrolled infection, other autoimmune disease, pregnancy or lactation were excluded. The sequence derives from a woman aged 55-70 years with Graves' ophthalmopathy. The V call is TRBV5-1, the J call TRBJ1-1; D not certain. Specimen: blood. The CDR3: CASMIAVNSEAFF. The CDR3 DNA sequence: TGCGCCAGCATGATAGCAGTGAACAGTGAAGCTTTCTTT.